Listed here are 7 T cell receptor beta chains from one sample, sequenced in a study of glioma-infiltrating T cells. Amplification of TCR alpha and beta CDR3 regions from RNA used iRepertoire nested multiplex PCR. TCRdb reanalysed the multiplex PCR reads using MiXCR and keeps one entry per CDR3 protein. The repertoire consists of 40,000 or so distinct CDR3 sequences, with approximately 20% occurring once and the leading ten covering roughly 6.8%. The sample taken for sequencing was glioma tissue, nonneoplastic brain tissue, or PBMCs (not recorded which). These receptors were obtained from a human donor with low-grade glioma or glioblastoma, undergoing nonglioma brain surgery, or in good health (not recorded which).

This chain joins TRBV6-2 or TRBV6-3 and TRBJ1-6; TRBD1 matches at 7 bases. Germline assignment: CDR1 MNHEY and CDR2 SVGEGT. This CDR3 region has 13 residues. V lost 6 bases, J lost 8 bases, and 4 bases stayed unmatched. The chain's CDR3 is CASRKQGYSPLHF. The CDR3 nucleotides are TGTGCCAGCAGAAAACAGGGGTATTCACCCCTCCACTTT.

This clonotype was detected many times. The rearrangement joins TRBV6-1 to TRBJ2-1; 7 nucleotides agree with TRBD2. After removal of 5 bases from V and 7 bases from J, the junction contained 11 bases not matched to a gene. The CDR3 totals 15 residues. Looked up from germline, CDR1 is MNHNS and CDR2 is SASEGT. The CDR3 reads CASSRPGLPLNEQFF. Here the CDR3 DNA reads TGTGCCAGCAGTCGTCCGGGACTACCACTTAATGAGCAGTTCTTC.

The table lists this clonotype with many counts. The J gene is TRBJ2-1, the V gene TRBV29-1; TRBD2 agrees at 8 bases. V trimming: 3 bases; J trimming: 7 bases; junction bases outside the gene matches: 11. CDR1 is SQVTM and CDR2 is ANQGSEA in the germline V gene. CDR3 length: 15 amino acids. DNA for the CDR3: TGCAGCGTTGATGGGTACCGGACTAGCCTTAATGAGCAGTTCTTC. Residues: CSVDGYRTSLNEQFF.

This clonotype was recorded at least ten times. V gene TRBV29-1 combines with J gene TRBJ2-3; 12 nucleotides align to TRBD2. V shed 4 bases, J shed 3 bases, and the junction held 5 bases outside the gene matches. CDR1 is SQVTM and CDR2 is ANQGSEA in the germline V gene. This CDR3 contains 15 residues. Here the CDR3 DNA reads TGCAGCGTTGCCTTCCTAGCGGGAGGGACAGATACGCAGTATTTT. This codes for CSVAFLAGGTDTQYF.

This clonotype was seen many times. The gene calls are TRBV10-3 and TRBJ1-1; 11 bases agree with TRBD1. CDR3 size: 15 residues. J gave up 0 bases and V 6 bases, and 3 bases lay outside the gene matches. The V gene's germline CDR1 is ENHRY and CDR2 SYGVKD. This CDR3 reads CAIRGTGGMNTEAFF. CDR3 DNA sequence: TGTGCCATCAGGGGGACAGGGGGTATGAACACTGAAGCTTTCTTT.

This sequence joins TRBV9 and TRBJ2-1; 7 positions agree with TRBD1. The CDR3 is 15 amino acids. J was trimmed by 5 bases and V by 2 bases; bases with no gene match: 7. In germline, CDR1 is SGDLS, CDR2 YYNGEE. CDR3 coding DNA: TGTGCCAGCAGCGTCTTCGGGACAGTGAACAATGAGCAGTTCTTC. Translated: CASSVFGTVNNEQFF.

In its sample, this clonotype was seen many times. The CDR3 region is CASSGTGYNEQFF. The CDR3 region has the DNA TGTGCCAGCAGTGGGACAGGATACAATGAGCAGTTCTTC. V and J are TRBV2 and TRBJ2-1; the match to TRBD1 covers 7 bases. This CDR3 region has 13 residues. The germline gives CDR1 SNHLY, CDR2 FYNNEI. Germline trimming cut 4 bases from V and 4 bases from J; bases unmatched to any gene: 1.